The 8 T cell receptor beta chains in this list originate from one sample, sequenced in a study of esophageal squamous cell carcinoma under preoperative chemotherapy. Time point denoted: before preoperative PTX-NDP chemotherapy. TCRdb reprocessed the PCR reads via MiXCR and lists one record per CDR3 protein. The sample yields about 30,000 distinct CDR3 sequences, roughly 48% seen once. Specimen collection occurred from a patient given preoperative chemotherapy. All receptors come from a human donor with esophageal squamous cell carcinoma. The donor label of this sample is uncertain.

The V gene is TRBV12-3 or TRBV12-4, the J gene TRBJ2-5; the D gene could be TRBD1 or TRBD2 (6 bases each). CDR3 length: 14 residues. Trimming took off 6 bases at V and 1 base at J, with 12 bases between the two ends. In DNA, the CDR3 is TGTGCCAGCAGCGGGGGCCGACGCCAAGAGACCCAGTACTTC. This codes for CASSGGRRQETQYF.

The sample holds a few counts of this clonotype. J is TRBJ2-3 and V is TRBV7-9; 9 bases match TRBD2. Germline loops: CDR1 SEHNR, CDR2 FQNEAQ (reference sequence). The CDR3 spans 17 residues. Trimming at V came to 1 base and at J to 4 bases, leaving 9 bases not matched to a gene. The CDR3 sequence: CASSLGFFGGGADTQYF. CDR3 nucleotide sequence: TGTGCCAGCAGCTTAGGATTTTTTGGCGGGGGGGCAGATACGCAGTATTTT.

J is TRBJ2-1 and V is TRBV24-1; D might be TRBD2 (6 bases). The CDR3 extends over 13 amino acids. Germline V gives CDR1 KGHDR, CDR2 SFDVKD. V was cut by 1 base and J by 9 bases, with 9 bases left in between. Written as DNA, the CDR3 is TGTGCCACCAGTGATTTACGGGGAGGTGAGCAGTTCTTC. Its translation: CATSDLRGGEQFF.

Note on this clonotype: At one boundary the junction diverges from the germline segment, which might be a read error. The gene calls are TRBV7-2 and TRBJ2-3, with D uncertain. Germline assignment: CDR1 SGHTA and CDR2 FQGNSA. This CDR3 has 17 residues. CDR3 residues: CASSKAIAAGGTETQYF. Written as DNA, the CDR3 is TGTGCCAGCAGCAAGGCGATCGCGGCCGGTGGCACAGAGACCCAGTACTTT.

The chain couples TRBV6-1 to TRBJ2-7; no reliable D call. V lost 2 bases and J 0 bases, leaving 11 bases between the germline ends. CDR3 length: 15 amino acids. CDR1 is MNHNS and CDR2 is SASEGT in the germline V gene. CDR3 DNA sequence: TGTGCCAGCAGTGAAACAACTACTTCCTCCTACGAGCAGTACTTC. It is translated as CASSETTTSSYEQYF.

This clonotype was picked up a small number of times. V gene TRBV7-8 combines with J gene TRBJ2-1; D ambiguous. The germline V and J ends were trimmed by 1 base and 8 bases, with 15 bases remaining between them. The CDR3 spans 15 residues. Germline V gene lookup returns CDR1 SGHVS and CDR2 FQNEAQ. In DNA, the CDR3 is TGTGCCAGCAGCTTAGTCCGCGTAGTTAACGATGAGCAGTTCTTC. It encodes CASSLVRVVNDEQFF.

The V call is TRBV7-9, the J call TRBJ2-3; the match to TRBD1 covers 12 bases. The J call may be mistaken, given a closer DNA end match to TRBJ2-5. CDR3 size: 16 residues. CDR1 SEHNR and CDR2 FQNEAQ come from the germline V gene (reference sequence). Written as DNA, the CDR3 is TGTGCCAGCAGGCCCGGGACAGGGGGCCTTAAAGAGACCCAGTACTTC. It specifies CASRPGTGGLKETQYF.

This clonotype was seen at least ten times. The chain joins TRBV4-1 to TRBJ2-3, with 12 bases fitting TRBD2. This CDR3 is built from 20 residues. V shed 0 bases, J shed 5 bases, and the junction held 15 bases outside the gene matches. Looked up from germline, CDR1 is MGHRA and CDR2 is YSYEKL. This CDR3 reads CASSQDFPSGRAWFGDTQYF. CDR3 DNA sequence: TGCGCCAGCAGCCAAGATTTCCCTAGCGGGAGGGCCTGGTTCGGAGATACGCAGTATTTT.